This T cell receptor beta chain was sequenced for a study of T cells after yellow fever vaccination. Only a few counts were recorded for this clonotype. Its antigen is unknown. General study points: Abundant clonotypes (contaminants from the bulk population) could be present in FACS-sorted repertoires. At 95% to 97% for CD4 and over 80% for CD8, most primary-vaccination clones showed up again after the booster. The secondary response was weaker but peaked faster, day 5 versus 15.

The CDR3 extends over 15 amino acids. Germline V CDR1 and CDR2: SGHTA, FQGNSA. The ends were cut back, 5 bases at V and 8 bases at J, with 18 bases in the middle. Template switching by 5'RACE produced TCR cDNA, adding a universal primer site and UMIs. Using its own MiXCR run on the 5' RACE reads, TCRdb lists one record per CDR3 protein. The profile shows roughly 260,000 distinct CDR3 sequences, over 10% of them singletons. This chain uses TRBV7-2 with TRBJ2-2; D perhaps matches TRBD1 (5 bases). The receptor's source is a man aged 25-40 years who received the YFV17D yellow fever vaccine. The specimen comprised CD4+ T cells sorted from PBMCs, sampled 45 days after the yellow fever booster vaccination. CDR3 DNA sequence: TGTGCCAGCAGCCCCACCCTTAGACAGTCAGGGGAGCTGTTTTTT. Amino acid sequence: CASSPTLRQSGELFF.